This TCR beta chain was recovered during a study of response to subunit inactivated influenza vaccine. This clonotype was picked up many times. Deletions cut 4 bases from V and 3 bases from J, with 11 bases between. The CDR3 is made up of 13 amino acids. Germline V gives CDR1 DFQATT, CDR2 SNEGSKA (reference sequence). TCRdb itself ran the RT-PCR reads through MiXCR, one entry per CDR3 protein. The table has under 550,000 distinct CDR3 sequences, 6% to 9% seen once. This TCR was recovered from a man between 50 and 69 years old who received an inactivated influenza vaccine. The sequencing used PBMCs from blood, collected around 25 months after vaccination. The chain links TRBV20-1 to TRBJ2-3; D may match TRBD1 or TRBD2 (6 bases each). CDR3 DNA sequence: TGCAGTGCTAACCCGGGGGCAACAGATACGCAGTATTTT. Translation: CSANPGATDTQYF.